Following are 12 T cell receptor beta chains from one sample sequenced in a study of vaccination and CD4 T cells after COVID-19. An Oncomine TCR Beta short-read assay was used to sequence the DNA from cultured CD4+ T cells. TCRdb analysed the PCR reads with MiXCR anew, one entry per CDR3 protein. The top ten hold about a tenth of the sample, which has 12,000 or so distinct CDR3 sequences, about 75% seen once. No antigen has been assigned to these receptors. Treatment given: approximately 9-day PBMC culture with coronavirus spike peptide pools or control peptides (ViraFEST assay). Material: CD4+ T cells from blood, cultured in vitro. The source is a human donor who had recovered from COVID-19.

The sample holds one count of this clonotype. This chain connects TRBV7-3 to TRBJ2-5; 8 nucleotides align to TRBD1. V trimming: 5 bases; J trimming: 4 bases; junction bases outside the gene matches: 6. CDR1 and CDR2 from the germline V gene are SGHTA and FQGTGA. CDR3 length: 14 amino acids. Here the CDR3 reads CASSPTGVGETQYF. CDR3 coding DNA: TGTGCCAGCAGCCCGACAGGGGTTGGAGAGACCCAGTACTTC.

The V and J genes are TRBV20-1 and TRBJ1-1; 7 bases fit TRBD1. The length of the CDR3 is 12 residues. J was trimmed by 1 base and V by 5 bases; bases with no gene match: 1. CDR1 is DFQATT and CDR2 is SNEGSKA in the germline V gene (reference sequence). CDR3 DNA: TGCAGTGCTCGGGACAGGAACACTGAAGCTTTCTTT. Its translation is CSARDRNTEAFF.

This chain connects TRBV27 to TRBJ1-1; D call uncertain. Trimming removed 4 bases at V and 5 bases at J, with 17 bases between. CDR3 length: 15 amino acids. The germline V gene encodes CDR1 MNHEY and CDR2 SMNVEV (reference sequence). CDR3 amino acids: CASSSVGNLGTEAFF. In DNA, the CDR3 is TGTGCCAGCAGTTCGGTGGGGAACCTGGGGACTGAAGCTTTCTTT.

CDR3 coding DNA: TGTGCCAGTAGTCCCTCCACTAGTGGCTACACCTTC. Translated: CASSPSTSGYTF. The rearrangement joins TRBV19 to TRBJ1-2; no reliable D call. Germline V gene data show CDR1 as LNHDA and CDR2 as SQIVND (reference sequence). This CDR3 has 12 amino acids. The V and J ends lost 5 bases and 7 bases respectively, with 11 bases between them.

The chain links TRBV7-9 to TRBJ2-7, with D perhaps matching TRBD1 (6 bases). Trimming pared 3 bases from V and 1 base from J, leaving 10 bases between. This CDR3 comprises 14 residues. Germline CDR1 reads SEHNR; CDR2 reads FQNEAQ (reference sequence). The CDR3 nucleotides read TGTGCCAGCAGCTTCGGACAGCCTTCCTACGAGCAGTACTTC. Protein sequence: CASSFGQPSYEQYF.

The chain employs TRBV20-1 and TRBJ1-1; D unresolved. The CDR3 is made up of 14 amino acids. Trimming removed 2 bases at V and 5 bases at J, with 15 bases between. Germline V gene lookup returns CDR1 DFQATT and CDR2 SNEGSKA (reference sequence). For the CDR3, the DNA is TGCAGTGCTAGACCGGATACGCTGGGGACTGAAGCTTTCTTT. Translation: CSARPDTLGTEAFF.

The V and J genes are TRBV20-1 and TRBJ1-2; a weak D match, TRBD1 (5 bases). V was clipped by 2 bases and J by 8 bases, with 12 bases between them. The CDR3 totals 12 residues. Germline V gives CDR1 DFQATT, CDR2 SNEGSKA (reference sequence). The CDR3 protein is CSARWGGGGYTF. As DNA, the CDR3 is TGCAGTGCTAGATGGGGGGGGGGGGGCTACACCTTC.

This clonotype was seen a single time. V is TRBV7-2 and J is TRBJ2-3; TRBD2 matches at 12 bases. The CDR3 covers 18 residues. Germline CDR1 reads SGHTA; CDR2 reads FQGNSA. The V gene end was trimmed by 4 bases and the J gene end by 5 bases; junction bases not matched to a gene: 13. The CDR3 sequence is CASSSYYSSGRGGDTQYF. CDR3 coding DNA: TGTGCCAGCAGCTCCTATTACTCTAGCGGGAGGGGGGGAGATACGCAGTATTTT. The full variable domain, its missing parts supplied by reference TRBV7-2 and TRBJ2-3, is GAGVSQSPSNKVTEKGKDVELRCDPISGHTALYWYRQSLGQGLEFLIYFQGNSAPDKSGLPSDRFSAERTGGSVSTLTIQRTQQEDSAVYLCASSSYYSSGRGGDTQYFGPGTRLTVL.

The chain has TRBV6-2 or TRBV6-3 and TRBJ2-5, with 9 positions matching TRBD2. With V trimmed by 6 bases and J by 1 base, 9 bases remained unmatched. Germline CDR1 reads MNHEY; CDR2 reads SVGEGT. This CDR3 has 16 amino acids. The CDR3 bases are TGTGCCAGCAGACACCCCGGACTAGCGCTCCAAGAGACCCAGTACTTC. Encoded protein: CASRHPGLALQETQYF.

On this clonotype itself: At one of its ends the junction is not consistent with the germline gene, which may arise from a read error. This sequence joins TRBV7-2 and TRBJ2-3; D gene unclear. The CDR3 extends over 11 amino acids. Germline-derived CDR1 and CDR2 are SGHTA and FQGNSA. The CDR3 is CASSLAGIRNF. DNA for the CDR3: TGTGCCAGCAGCTTAGCGGGGATTAGGAATTTT.

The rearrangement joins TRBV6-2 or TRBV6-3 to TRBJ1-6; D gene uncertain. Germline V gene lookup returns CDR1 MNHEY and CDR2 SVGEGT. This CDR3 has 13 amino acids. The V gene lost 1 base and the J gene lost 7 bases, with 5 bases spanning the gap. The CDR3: CASSYFQNSPLHF. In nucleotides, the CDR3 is TGTGCCAGCAGTTACTTCCAGAATTCACCCCTCCACTTT.

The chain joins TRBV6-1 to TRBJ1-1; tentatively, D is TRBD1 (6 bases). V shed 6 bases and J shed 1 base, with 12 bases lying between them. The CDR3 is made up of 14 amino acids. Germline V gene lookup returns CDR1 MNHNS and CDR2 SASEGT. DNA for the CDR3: TGTGCCAGCAGGCCGGGACAAGCGAACACTGAAGCTTTCTTT. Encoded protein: CASRPGQANTEAFF.